This TCR beta chain was sequenced for a study of identical twins. Regarding the study as a whole: Invariant MAIT and iNKT cells could partly confound zero-insertion analyses. Those out-of-frame alpha sequences shared by twins showed an excess of low generation probability.

Germline V gene data show CDR1 as SGHTA and CDR2 as FQGNSA. The germline V and J ends were trimmed by 2 bases and 4 bases, with 8 bases remaining between them. The CDR3 contains 13 residues. About this clonotype: Its specificity is unknown.

Via MiXCR, TCRdb re-called the 5' RACE reads, giving one row per CDR3 protein. The table lists approximately 500,000 distinct CDR3 sequences, 24% of them singletons. Another study also made use of these data, one on T cells expressing NK-cell markers. Per that paper: Sorted CD3+CD56-NKG2C+, CD3+CD56+NKG2C- and CD3+CD56+NKG2C+ T cells were the source of the TCR beta repertoires. Sequenced donors, eight in total, included seven who were HCMV-seropositive and one who was seronegative.

Sequencing was done on a sample of CD4+ T cells sorted from blood. The chain recombines TRBV7-2 with TRBJ1-1; D remains unclear. The sequence was obtained from a woman between 18 and 30 years old in good health. CDR3 DNA: TGTGCCAGCAGCTTAACCGTTCGCACTGAAGCTTTCTTT. This codes for CASSLTVRTEAFF. The complete variable domain, with remaining parts taken from reference TRBV7-2 and TRBJ1-1, reads GAGVSQSPSNKVTEKGKDVELRCDPISGHTALYWYRQSLGQGLEFLIYFQGNSAPDKSGLPSDRFSAERTGGSVSTLTIQRTQQEDSAVYLCASSLTVRTEAFFGQGTRLTVV.